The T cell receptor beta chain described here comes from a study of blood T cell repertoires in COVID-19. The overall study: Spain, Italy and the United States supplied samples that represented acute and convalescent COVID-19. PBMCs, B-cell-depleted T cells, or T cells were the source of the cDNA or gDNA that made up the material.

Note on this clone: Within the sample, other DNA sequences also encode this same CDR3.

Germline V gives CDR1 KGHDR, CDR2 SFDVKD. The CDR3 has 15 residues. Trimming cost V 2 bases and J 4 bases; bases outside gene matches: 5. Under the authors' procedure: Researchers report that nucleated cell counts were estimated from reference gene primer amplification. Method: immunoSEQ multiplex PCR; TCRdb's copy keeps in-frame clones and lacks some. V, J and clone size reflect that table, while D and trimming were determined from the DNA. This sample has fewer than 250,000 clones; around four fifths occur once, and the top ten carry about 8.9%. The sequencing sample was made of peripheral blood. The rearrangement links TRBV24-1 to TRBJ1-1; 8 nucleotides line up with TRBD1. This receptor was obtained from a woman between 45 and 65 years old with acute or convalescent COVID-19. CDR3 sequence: CATSDSTGAGTEAFF. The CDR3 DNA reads TGTGCCACCAGTGATTCGACAGGGGCCGGCACTGAAGCTTTCTTT.